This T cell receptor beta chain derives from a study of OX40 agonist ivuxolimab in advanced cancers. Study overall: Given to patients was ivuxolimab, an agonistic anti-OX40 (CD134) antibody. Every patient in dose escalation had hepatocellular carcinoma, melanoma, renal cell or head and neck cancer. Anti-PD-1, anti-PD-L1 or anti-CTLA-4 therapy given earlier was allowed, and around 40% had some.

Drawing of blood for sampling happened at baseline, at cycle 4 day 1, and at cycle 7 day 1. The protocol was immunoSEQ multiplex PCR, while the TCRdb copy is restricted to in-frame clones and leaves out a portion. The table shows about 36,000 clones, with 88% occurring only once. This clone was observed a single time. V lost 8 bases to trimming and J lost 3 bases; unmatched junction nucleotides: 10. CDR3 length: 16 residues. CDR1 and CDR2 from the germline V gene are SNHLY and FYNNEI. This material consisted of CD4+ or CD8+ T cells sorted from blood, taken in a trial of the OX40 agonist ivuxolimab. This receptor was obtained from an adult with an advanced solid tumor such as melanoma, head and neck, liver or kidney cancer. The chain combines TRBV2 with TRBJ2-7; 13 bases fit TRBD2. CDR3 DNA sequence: TGTGCCAGCTCTAGACTAGCGGGAGGTCCTATCTACGAGCAGTACTTC. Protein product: CASSRLAGGPIYEQYF.